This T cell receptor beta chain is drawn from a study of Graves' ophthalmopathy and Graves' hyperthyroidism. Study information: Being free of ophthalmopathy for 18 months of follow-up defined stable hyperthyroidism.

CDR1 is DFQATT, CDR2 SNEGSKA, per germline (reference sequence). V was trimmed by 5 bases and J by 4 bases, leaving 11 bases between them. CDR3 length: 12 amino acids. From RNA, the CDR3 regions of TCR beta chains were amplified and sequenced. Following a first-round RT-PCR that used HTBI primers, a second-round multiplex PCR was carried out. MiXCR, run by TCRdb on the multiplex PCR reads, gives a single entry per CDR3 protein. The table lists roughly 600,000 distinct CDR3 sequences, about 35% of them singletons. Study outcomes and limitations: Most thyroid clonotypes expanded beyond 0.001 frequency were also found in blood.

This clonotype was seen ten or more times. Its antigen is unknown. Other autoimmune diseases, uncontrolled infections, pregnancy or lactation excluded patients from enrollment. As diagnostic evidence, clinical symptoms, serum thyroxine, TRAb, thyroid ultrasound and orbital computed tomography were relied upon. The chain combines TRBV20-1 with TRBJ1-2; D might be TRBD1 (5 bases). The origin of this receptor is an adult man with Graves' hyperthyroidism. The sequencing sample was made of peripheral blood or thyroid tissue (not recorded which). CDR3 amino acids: CSAAAGGYGYTF. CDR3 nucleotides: TGCAGTGCTGCGGCCGGGGGCTATGGCTACACCTTC.